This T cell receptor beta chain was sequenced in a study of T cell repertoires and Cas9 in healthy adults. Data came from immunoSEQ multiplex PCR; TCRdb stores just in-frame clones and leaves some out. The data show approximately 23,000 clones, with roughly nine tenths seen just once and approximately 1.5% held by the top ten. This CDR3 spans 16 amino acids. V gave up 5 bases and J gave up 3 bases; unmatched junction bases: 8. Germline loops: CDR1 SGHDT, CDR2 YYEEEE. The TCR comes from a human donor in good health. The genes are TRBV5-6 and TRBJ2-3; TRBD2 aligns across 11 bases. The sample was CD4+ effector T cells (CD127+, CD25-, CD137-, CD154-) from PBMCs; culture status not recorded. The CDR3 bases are TGTGCCAGCAGTTCTCGACTAGCGGGAAGGACAGATACGCAGTATTTT. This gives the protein CASSSRLAGRTDTQYF.